This T cell receptor beta chain appears in the sequencing data of a study of blood T cell repertoires in COVID-19. For the study at large: Sources were T cells, B-cell-depleted T cells, or PBMCs; the material itself was cDNA or gDNA.

Looked up from germline, CDR1 is SQVTM and CDR2 is ANQGSEA. Trimming took off 6 bases at V and 3 bases at J, with 8 bases between the two ends. There are 11 residues in the CDR3. In the original analysis: How many nucleated cells were present was estimated from reference gene primer amplification. The protocol was immunoSEQ multiplex PCR, while the TCRdb copy is restricted to in-frame clones and leaves out a portion. V and J calls and clone size come straight from that table; D and trimming were deduced from the DNA. The sample holds some 150,000 clones, about 90% seen once. Sample: peripheral blood. The V call is TRBV29-1, the J call TRBJ1-2; D is ambiguous. The TCR sequence derives from a woman of 80 years or more with acute or convalescent COVID-19. The CDR3 loop reads CSVGVDYGYTF. The CDR3 nucleotides are TGCAGCGTGGGAGTCGACTATGGCTACACCTTC.